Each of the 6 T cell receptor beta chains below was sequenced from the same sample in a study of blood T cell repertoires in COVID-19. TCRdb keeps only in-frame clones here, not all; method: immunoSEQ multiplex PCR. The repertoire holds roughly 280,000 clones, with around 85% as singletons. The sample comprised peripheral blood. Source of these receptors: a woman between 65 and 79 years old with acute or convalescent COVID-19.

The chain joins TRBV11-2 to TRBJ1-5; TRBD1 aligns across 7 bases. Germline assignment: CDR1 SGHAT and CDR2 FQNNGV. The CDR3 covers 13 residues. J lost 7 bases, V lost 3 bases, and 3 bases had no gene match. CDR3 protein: CASSLQGGQPQHF. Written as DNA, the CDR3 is TGTGCCAGCAGCTTGCAGGGGGGACAGCCCCAGCATTTT.

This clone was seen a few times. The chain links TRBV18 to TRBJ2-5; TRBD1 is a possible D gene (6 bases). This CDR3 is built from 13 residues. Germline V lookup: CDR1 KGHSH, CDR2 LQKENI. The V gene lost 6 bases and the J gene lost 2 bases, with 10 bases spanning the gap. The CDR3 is CASSRDRQETQYF. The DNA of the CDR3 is TGTGCCAGCTCCCGAGACAGGCAAGAGACCCAGTACTTC.

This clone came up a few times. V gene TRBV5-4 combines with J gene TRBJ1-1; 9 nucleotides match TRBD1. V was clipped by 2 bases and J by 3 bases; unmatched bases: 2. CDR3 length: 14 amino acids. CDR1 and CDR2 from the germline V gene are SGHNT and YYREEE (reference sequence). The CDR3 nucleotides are TGTGCCAGCAGCTTCACAGGGGGCTACACTGAAGCTTTCTTT. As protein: CASSFTGGYTEAFF.

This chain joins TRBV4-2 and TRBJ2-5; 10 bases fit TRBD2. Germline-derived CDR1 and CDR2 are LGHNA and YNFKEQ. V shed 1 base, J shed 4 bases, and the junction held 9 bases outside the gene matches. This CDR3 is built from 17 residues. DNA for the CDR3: TGTGCCAGCAGCCAAGGAGATGGAGCGGGGGGGCGAGAGACCCAGTACTTC. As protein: CASSQGDGAGGRETQYF.

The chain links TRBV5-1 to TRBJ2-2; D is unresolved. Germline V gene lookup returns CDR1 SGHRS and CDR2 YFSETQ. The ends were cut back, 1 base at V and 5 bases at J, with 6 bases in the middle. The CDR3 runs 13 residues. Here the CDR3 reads CASSLQQTGELFF. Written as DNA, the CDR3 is TGCGCCAGCAGCTTGCAACAGACCGGGGAGCTGTTTTTT. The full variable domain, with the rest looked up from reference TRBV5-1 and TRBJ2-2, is KAGVTQTPRYLIKTRGQQVTLSCSPISGHRSVSWYQQTPGQGLQFLFEYFSETQRNKGNFPGRFSGRQFSNSRSEMNVSTLELGDSALYLCASSLQQTGELFFGEGSRLTVL.

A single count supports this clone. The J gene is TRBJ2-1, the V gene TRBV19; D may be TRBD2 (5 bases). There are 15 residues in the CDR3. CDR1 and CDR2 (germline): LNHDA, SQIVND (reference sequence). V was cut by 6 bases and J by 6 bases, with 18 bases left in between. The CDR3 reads CASSRSGSPLNEQFF. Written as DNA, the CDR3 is TGTGCCAGTAGCCGGTCGGGATCTCCACTCAATGAGCAGTTCTTC.